A single T cell receptor (beta chain) is shown here with its context. What antigen it recognizes has not been identified. Within one base of it there is no much larger clone, and no base qualities were kept. This sample was included in a study of graft-versus-host responses after intestinal transplantation (TCRdb year 2021). The study in broad terms: Multivisceral, liver-intestinal, or isolated intestinal transplants were received by the recipients. Every recipient was given anti-thymocyte globulin induction, followed by 2 to 3 years of maintenance tacrolimus and steroids. Bulk TCR-beta CDR3 sequencing was used to track graft-versus-host and host-versus-graft alloreactive T cell clones in the graft, circulation and bone marrow after intestinal transplantation. Of the approximately 25 intestinal transplant recipients enrolled in the cohort, one of whom was a retransplant, 3 patients without pretransplant specimens were excluded. Instead of going to the commercial service, samples from a few later patients were sequenced in-house on an Illumina MiSeq and processed with MiXCR. A peak of at least 4% donor T cells among recipient peripheral blood mononuclear cells was the definition used for donor T cell macrochimerism. To identify alloreactive clones, pre-transplant mixed lymphocyte reaction products were sequenced and compared with unstimulated pre-transplant donor and recipient T cells.

The time point label on this specimen signifies: cells obtained before transplantation from donor or recipient. CD3+CD4+ and CD3+CD8+ populations were FACS-sorted from unstimulated pre-transplant donor and recipient cells taken from spleen or lymph nodes. Preparation of the library involved the immunoSEQ multiplex PCR assay. In most patients, genomic DNA was isolated using the Qiagen DNeasy Blood and Tissue Kit and sent frozen to Adaptive Biotechnologies for TCR sequencing. For most patients, genomic DNA was subjected to high-throughput TCR-beta CDR3 sequencing by Adaptive Biotechnologies. Regarding the original processing steps: TCR sequencing data were retrieved from Adaptive's ImmunoSEQ software for 15 to 20 patients, whereas a few other patients were processed with MiXCR and VDJtools. To correct CD4 versus CD8 sorting errors, any sequence found in both subsets at a frequency ratio below 5:1 was removed. Because the origin of CDR3 nucleotide sequences shared between donor and recipient could not be assigned, those sequences were removed. To be classed as alloreactive, a clone needed at least 2-fold expansion over unstimulated cells and a minimum CFSE-low frequency of 0.002% (template counts) or 0.001% (read counts). Mappable clones were those detected in sequenced pre-transplant spleen, lymph node, or MLR CFSE-low populations of the donor or recipient. The cumulative frequency of alloreactive clones was calculated as a percentage of all sequences, weighted by copy number. TCRdb obtained this table from immuneACCESS and retained in-frame rearrangements with V and J assigned. These tables miss some clones; where compared with another copy, unresolved V genes account for less than half of the shortfall, and the remainder is unexplained. V and J calls and clone size are copied from that table; D and trimming were computed from the DNA. A total of about 64,000 clones appear in this sample, roughly 90% of them only once. Roughly 1.5% of the sample is in the top ten clones.

The junction shows trimming of 3 bases on V and 7 bases on J, plus 4 bases between the germline ends. The CDR3, from cysteine to phenylalanine, totals 11 residues. Only CDR3 DNA is held: 33 bases, read in frame from base 1. The germline V gene encodes CDR1 LNHDA and CDR2 SQIVND (reference sequence). Results the study describes overall, beyond this receptor: GvH clones were detected in recipient bone marrow, and some of these GvH clones were observed earlier in ileal mucosa or blood, consistent with an intestinal mucosal origin. Patients with donor T cell macrochimerism had high GvH to HvG T cell clonal ratios in their allografts. The conclusions were limited by the relatively low number and heterogeneity of the intestinal transplant patients. Early after transplant, peak levels of circulating GvH clones were found to be associated with declines in HvG clones.

The source of this sequence is a human donor who was the organ donor for an intestinal transplant. Source: unstimulated CD8+ T cells sorted from spleen or lymph node cells, taken before transplant. Recombination joined TRBV19 with TRBJ2-1; the D segment cannot be called with confidence. Here the CDR3 is given as CASSIVNEQFF. The bases read TGTGCCAGTAGTATTGTAAATGAGCAGTTCTTC.